The present TCR beta chain was sequenced within a study of T cell responses to AZD1222 COVID-19 vaccine (dated by TCRdb to the early 2020s). The study in broad terms: A total of 233 trial participants underwent TCR sequencing, of whom about 210 received two doses of AZD1222 and 26 received two doses of the MenACWY control vaccine. Enrollment into the trials was organized by age into subgroups of 18-55, 56-69 and 70-plus years, and those subgroups contained approximately 150, 30 and 60 TCR-sequenced participants, respectively.

About this clone itself: This clone's antigen is unknown. No much larger clone is present one base from it, and per-base qualities are unavailable.

The sample's time point label is to be understood as: baseline before first vaccination. The label giving this sample's treatment or condition can be read as: meningococcal conjugate vaccine given as trial control. Samples from vaccinated people were obtained from the UK trials COV001 and COV002, which included a single-blind randomized controlled phase 2/3 trial of AZD1222 (ChAdOx1 nCoV-19) in healthy adults. For TCRbeta chain sequencing, PBMC samples from trial participants were taken at day 0 and at day 28 after the second dose. The CDR3 regions of human TCRbeta chains were analyzed by immunosequencing. The published analysis was carried out like this. Repertoire TCRs were checked for matches against a reference library of SARS-CoV-2-specific TCRs that had been generated using the MIRA antigen-specificity platform. Breadth was defined as the fraction of unique TCRs that were SARS-CoV-2-associated, and depth was defined as the fraction of total T cells that were SARS-CoV-2-associated. Using the MIRA data, each spike-specific TCR was mapped to the spike region that the TCR reacts to and placed in a CD4 or CD8 class. Log10-transformed breadth and depth values were compared by one-way ANOVA with Sidak's multiple comparisons tests. The table was pulled from immuneACCESS by TCRdb, which kept in-frame rearrangements only. Such tables lose some clones; where checked, under half of the loss comes from unresolved V genes, and the rest has no known cause. For V, J and clone size, that table is used; D and trimming come from the DNA. In all, the sample holds 70,000 to 95,000 clones, and nearly 90% of those were seen once. The ten top clones hold approximately 3% of the sample.

Summary of the overall study and its limitations: Participants were mostly white British and included more females than males, and it was suggested by the authors that clonal diversity may have been underestimated. After two AZD1222 doses, both the breadth and the depth of spike-specific TCRs were significantly higher than at day 0 and than in MenACWY recipients. The 56-69-year group was small, and its depth increase did not reach significance, likely because of low power. Nearly half of unique spike-specific TCRs reportedly recognized epitopes outside regions mutated in the B.1.351 and B.1.1.7 variants. Conclusions about previously exposed vaccinees are limited because only six or seven AZD1222 recipients were SARS-CoV-2 seropositive at baseline. Because no day 14 peak-response samples were available, the repertoires could be characterized only after the peak T cell response. Vaccine-associated CD4 TCRs spanned the whole spike protein, with dominant responses in regions 160-218 and 743-854.

The sample consisted of peripheral blood, taken on day 0 of MenACWY control vaccination. The sequence was collected from an adult in good health.

This receptor carries the CDR3 CASSQDGVGANVLTF. DNA sequence: TGTGCCAGCAGCCAAGATGGAGTTGGGGCCAACGTCCTGACTTTC. The rearranged chain carries TRBV3-1 (or the pseudogene TRBV3-2) and TRBJ2-6; the D gene assignment is ambiguous. From the germline V gene (reference sequence), CDR1 is LGHDT and CDR2 is YNNKEL. The CDR3 runs 15 residues from the cysteine to the phenylalanine. CDR3 DNA is the only sequence kept; it has 45 bases, read in frame from the first base. The V end loses 0 bases and the J end loses 3 bases, and a stretch of 6 bases separates them.